Below, one T cell receptor beta chain is given with its context. Per-base qualities were not stored, and no clone one base away is much larger. This sample is part of a study of blood T cell repertoires in acute mononucleosis (dated by TCRdb to the early 2020s). Concerning the study at large: Acute-phase samples, which represented the primary response, were collected within 2 weeks of symptom onset. In acute infection, YVL-BR-specific cells made up a mean of roughly 2.1% of blood CD8 T cells and GLC-BM-specific cells made up a mean of roughly 0.99%. The mean blood EBV load was 3.5 to 4 log10 genome copies per million B cells in acute infection and 2.6 at convalescence.

The time point label for this specimen denotes: acute infectious mononucleosis, at clinical presentation within 2 weeks of symptom onset (visit 1). Over the course of primary infection, this study followed CD8 T cell responses against two immunodominant EBV epitopes, BRLF1 109 (YVL-BR) and BMLF1 280 (GLC-BM). A positive serum heterophile antibody test together with EBV viral capsid antigen-specific IgM pointed to primary EBV infection. As a first step, magnetic positive selection (MACS) was used to enrich total CD8 T cells from the PBMCs. Live CD3+ CD8+ tetramer+ cells were sorted on a FACSAria III to over 85% purity. A PE-conjugated tetramer loaded with the BRLF1 109-117 peptide was used for cell sorting. Directly ex vivo after tetramer sorting, the TCR repertoires of EBV epitope-specific CD8 T cells were deep-sequenced at acute infection and at convalescence. The donors were a few individuals between 18 and 29 years old who had clinical acute infectious mononucleosis along with laboratory evidence of primary EBV infection. Heparinized peripheral blood was collected when donors presented clinically with mononucleosis symptoms and again about 6 months afterward. Ficoll-Paque density gradient centrifugation was used to isolate PBMCs.

The germline V gene supplies CDR1 SGHNT and CDR2 YENEEA. Reading from cysteine to phenylalanine, the CDR3 counts 17 amino acids. Only CDR3 DNA remains: 51 bases, in frame from the first base. V loses 5 bases at its end and J loses 6 bases; junction bases beyond the gene matches: 12. Broad study findings and their caveats: The low acute-to-convalescent clonotype overlap might be partly explained by sampling error, because only a fraction of each donor's blood was analyzed. With just a few donors in the cohort, the group averages were based on very few individuals. Persistence into convalescence was observed for only about 9% of unique acute clonotypes, yet most of the response was made up by these persisting clonotypes, and the remaining acute clonotypes were seemingly replaced by new diverse de novo clonotypes. In TCR repertoire selection for BRLF1 (YVL-BR), TCRalpha CDR3 motifs took on a dominant role, whereas TCRbeta played only a minimal one.

For TCR profiling, total RNA from no fewer than 10,000 sorted tetramer+ CD8 T cells was reverse transcribed into cDNA. PCR with primers that anneal to V and J regions amplified CDR3 regions and added unique molecular identifiers to track templates. Profiling of the TCRalpha and TCRbeta chains was done on the immunoSEQ platform, including the sequencing and error-correction standards of that platform. The study's own analysis went as follows. Clonal copy numbers were corrected for sequencing and PCR errors, and IMGT conventions were followed to define CDR3s. Analysis was restricted to productive rearrangements and was performed with immunoSEQ Analyzer versions 2.0 and 3.0, and gene-pairing frequencies were further processed in Microsoft Excel. Circos plots were used to visualize V-J pairings, and MEME plus a custom motifSearch program were used to find CDR3 motifs. The probability of generation of TCR sequences was calculated using the OLGA algorithm. Clonotypes found at both visits were termed persistent, clonotypes found only in the acute phase were termed nonpersistent, and clonotypes found only at convalescence were termed de novo. An amino acid clonotype used by more than one donor was defined as a public TCR. TCRdb carries this immuneACCESS record with in-frame sequences only. Its versions omit some clonotypes, under half of them owing to an unresolved V gene in the studies checked, with the rest unexplained. V and J calls plus clone size are reproduced from that table; the DNA served to infer D and trimming. The sample includes 7,700 or so clones, with less than 30% observed a single time. The leading ten clones occupy about 29% of the sample.

Sequenced material: EBV YVL epitope tetramer+ CD8+ T cells sorted from PBMCs, taken during acute infectious mononucleosis. The cell subset or site tag for this specimen amounts to: CD8 T cells binding a tetramer with EBV BRLF1 109-117 peptide (YVL-BR). The V gene is TRBV11-3 and the J gene is TRBJ2-1; 11 bases in the middle match TRBD1. The sequence derives from a woman younger than 30 with infectious mononucleosis caused by EBV. The sequenced DNA is TGTGCCAGCAGCCTTCTCCACTCGGACAGGGGGCCCAATGAGCAGTTCTTC. Its translation reads: CASSLLHSDRGPNEQFF. Joined to the reference TRBV11-3 and TRBJ2-1 proteins, this CDR3 gives the full variable domain: EAGVVQSPRYKIIEKKQPVAFWCNPISGHNTLYWYLQNLGQGPELLIRYENEEAVDDSQLPKDRFSAERLKGVDSTLKIQPAELGDSAVYLCASSLLHSDRGPNEQFFGPGTRLTVL.